These 25 T cell receptor beta chains came from one sample sequenced in a study of shared clonotypes between healthy human individuals. Data came from immunoSEQ multiplex PCR; TCRdb stores just in-frame clones and leaves some out. The sample yields around 2.5 million clones, 90% to 95% seen once. Sequencing was performed on naive CD4+ T cells from PBMCs. As for subset: CD45RA+ positively selected. These receptors originate from a man aged 18-30 years in good health. Some clones in this sample may be carry-over from other donors' samples.

The chain is built from TRBV11-2 and TRBJ2-1; TRBD2 agrees at 7 bases. The V segment lost 1 base and the J segment 7 bases; nucleotides outside the gene matches: 10. The CDR3 runs 16 residues. Germline V gives CDR1 SGHAT, CDR2 FQNNGV. The chain's CDR3 is CASSLGEGSAGNEQFF. CDR3 DNA sequence: TGTGCCAGCAGCTTAGGGGAGGGGTCTGCGGGGAATGAGCAGTTCTTC.

Only one count was recorded for this clone. The chain employs TRBV5-1 and TRBJ2-6; D is undetermined. This CDR3 comprises 16 residues. Trimming took 0 bases from V and 1 from J, leaving 8 bases between them. Germline V gene sequence: CDR1 SGHRS, CDR2 YFSETQ. This chain's CDR3 is CASSLVLLSGANVLTF. The CDR3, as DNA: TGCGCCAGCAGCTTGGTCTTACTTTCTGGGGCCAACGTCCTGACTTTC.

CDR3 protein: CASSLPTGAEGQYF. Here the CDR3 DNA reads TGTGCCAGCAGCTTGCCGACGGGGGCGGAGGGGCAGTATTTT. V usage is TRBV5-4 and J usage is TRBJ2-3; D possibly uses TRBD1 or TRBD2 (6 bases each). This CDR3 comprises 14 residues. V was trimmed by 1 base and J by 11 bases, leaving 17 bases between them. Germline loops: CDR1 SGHNT, CDR2 YYREEE (reference sequence).

The J gene is TRBJ1-5, the V gene TRBV5-4, with D tentatively TRBD1 (6 bases). The CDR3 runs 13 residues. The V gene lost 9 bases and the J gene lost 9 bases, with 19 bases spanning the gap. Germline V gene lookup returns CDR1 SGHNT and CDR2 YYREEE (reference sequence). The CDR3 here is CAKTRGGRRPQHF. The CDR3 nucleotides are TGTGCCAAAACTCGGGGGGGCCGCCGGCCCCAGCATTTT.

This clone has a single count. The identical CDR3 is also encoded by other nucleotide sequences in the sample. CDR3 DNA: TGCGCCAGCAGCTTCGGGACCACCACAGATACGCAGTATTTT. Protein sequence: CASSFGTTTDTQYF. The V gene is TRBV5-1, the J gene TRBJ2-3; D possibly matches TRBD1 or TRBD2 (5 bases each). The CDR3 runs to 14 residues. Germline V CDR1 and CDR2: SGHRS, YFSETQ. V was pared by 2 bases and J by 2 bases, with 9 bases between.

This clone was seen a single time. This chain links TRBV2 with TRBJ2-7; 7 bases map to TRBD1. V lost 4 bases and J lost 0; bases outside the gene matches: 3. Germline CDR1 SNHLY, CDR2 FYNNEI. CDR3 length: 14 amino acids. The CDR3 DNA follows: TGTGCCAGCAGTGCCCGGACAGGCTCCTACGAGCAGTACTTC. Translated: CASSARTGSYEQYF.

This clone was found once. Different DNA sequences within this sample yield the same CDR3. The rearrangement uses TRBV19 and TRBJ2-1; TRBD2 is a possible D gene (5 bases). The germline CDR1 and CDR2 sequences are LNHDA and SQIVND (reference sequence). CDR3 length equals 10 residues. Trimming took 8 bases from V and 6 from J, leaving 5 bases between them. The CDR3 loop is CASGGNEQFF. CDR3 coding DNA: TGTGCCAGTGGAGGCAATGAGCAGTTCTTC.

The CDR3 loop is CASSDPRRNRGEQFF. The CDR3 region has the DNA TGTGCCAGCAGTGACCCTCGGAGGAACCGGGGCGAGCAGTTCTTC. The J gene is TRBJ2-1, the V gene TRBV6-1; D may match TRBD1 or TRBD2 (5 bases each). V shed 3 bases and J shed 10 bases, with 19 bases lying between them. This CDR3 contains 15 residues. CDR1 is MNHNS, CDR2 SASEGT, per germline.

V is TRBV7-2 and J is TRBJ1-5, with D perhaps TRBD1 (5 bases). The CDR3 runs 12 residues. V lost 1 base and J 11 bases, leaving 9 bases between the germline ends. Per the germline V gene, CDR1 is SGHTA and CDR2 is FQGNSA. The CDR3 sequence: CASSLDQGSQHF. The CDR3 DNA reads TGTGCCAGCAGCTTAGATCAGGGATCCCAGCATTTT.

The chain links TRBV5-4 to TRBJ2-3; 7 bases line up with TRBD2. This CDR3 spans 14 amino acids. The V segment lost 4 bases and the J segment 0 bases; nucleotides outside the gene matches: 2. Germline loops: CDR1 SGHNT, CDR2 YYREEE (reference sequence). The CDR3 loop reads CASSGSGSTDTQYF. CDR3 DNA: TGTGCCAGCAGCGGTAGCGGGAGCACAGATACGCAGTATTTT. The variable domain in full, with the rest retrieved from reference TRBV5-4 and TRBJ2-3, is ETGVTQSPTHLIKTRGQQVTLRCSSQSGHNTVSWYQQALGQGPQFIFQYYREEENGRGNFPPRFSGLQFPNYSSELNVNALELDDSALYLCASSGSGSTDTQYFGPGTRLTVL.

This chain connects TRBV7-2 to TRBJ2-7; possible D gene TRBD2, 5 bases. Germline CDR1 SGHTA, CDR2 FQGNSA. The V end was cut by 1 base, the J end by 4 bases, with 14 bases between. The CDR3 runs 15 residues. Here the CDR3 reads CASSLGWGVGYEQYF. CDR3 DNA sequence: TGTGCCAGCAGCTTAGGGTGGGGAGTTGGGTACGAGCAGTACTTC.

V gene TRBV7-2 combines with J gene TRBJ1-5; weak D call: TRBD1 (6 bases). The length of the CDR3 is 15 residues. Per germline, CDR1 SGHTA and CDR2 FQGNSA. Trimming stripped 1 base from V and 5 bases from J, with 12 bases between. CDR3 in amino acids: CASSLVGHVYQPQHF. CDR3 sequence (DNA): TGTGCCAGCAGCTTAGTGGGACACGTCTATCAGCCCCAGCATTTT.

CDR3 in DNA: TGCAGCGTTGAGGTTAACGGGGCCAACGTCCTGACTTTC. It specifies CSVEVNGANVLTF. The chain combines TRBV29-1 with TRBJ2-6, with no clear D. V was shortened by 3 bases and J by 4 bases, with 7 bases between the two germline ends. The CDR3 is 13 amino acids. Germline V gene lookup returns CDR1 SQVTM and CDR2 ANQGSEA.

The chain couples TRBV28 to TRBJ1-5; TRBD1 is a possible D gene (6 bases). The V gene's germline CDR1 is MDHEN and CDR2 SYDVKM. The CDR3 runs 15 residues. V dropped 3 bases and J dropped 4 bases, with 13 bases sitting between them. The CDR3 reads CASSFPQGLNQPQHF. The CDR3 DNA follows: TGTGCCAGCAGTTTTCCCCAGGGGCTGAATCAGCCCCAGCATTTT. The whole variable domain, remainder taken from reference TRBV28 and TRBJ1-5, is DVKVTQSSRYLVKRTGEKVFLECVQDMDHENMFWYRQDPGLGLRLIYFSYDVKMKEKGDIPEGYSVSREKKERFSLILESASTNQTSMYLCASSFPQGLNQPQHFGDGTRLSIL.

Points on this clone: One end of the junction fails to match germline, which may point to a read error. This rearrangement joins TRBV2 to TRBJ2-2; 8 bases align to TRBD1. The CDR3 has 15 amino acids. Per germline, CDR1 SNHLY and CDR2 FYNNEI. The CDR3 DNA reads as TGTGCCAGCAGTGGCCAGGGGGCGGACACGGGGGAGCTGTTTTTT. It encodes CASSGQGADTGELFF.

The chain couples TRBV14 to TRBJ2-3; 9 bases match TRBD2. The V segment lost 2 bases and the J segment 6 bases; nucleotides outside the gene matches: 3. CDR1 is SGHDN, CDR2 FVKESK, per germline. The CDR3 is 14 residues long. CDR3 region: CASSQSGRRDTQYF. Here the CDR3 DNA reads TGTGCCAGCAGCCAAAGCGGGAGGAGGGATACGCAGTATTTT. Full variable domain (rest looked up from reference TRBV14 and TRBJ2-3): EAGVTQFPSHSVIEKGQTVTLRCDPISGHDNLYWYRRVMGKEIKFLLHFVKESKQDESGMPNNRFLAERTGGTYSTLKVQPAELEDSGVYFCASSQSGRRDTQYFGPGTRLTVL.

The V call is TRBV19, the J call TRBJ1-1; the D is unclear. This CDR3 has 12 amino acids. Trimming removed 5 bases at V and 5 bases at J, with 9 bases between. CDR1 and CDR2 (germline): LNHDA, SQIVND (reference sequence). DNA for the CDR3: TGTGCCAGTAGTGTCCGAAAAACTGAAGCTTTCTTT. Protein product: CASSVRKTEAFF.

Notes on this clone: A junction end diverges from the germline sequence, so it may reflect a read error. The chain is built from TRBV5-4 and TRBJ1-3; 7 nucleotides match TRBD1. Germline CDR1 reads SGHNT; CDR2 reads YYREEE (reference sequence). The CDR3 runs to 14 residues. The chain's CDR3 is CASSAGTDREGANF. CDR3 DNA: TGTGCCAGCAGCGCCGGGACAGACAGAGAGGGGGCCAATTTT. The full variable domain, in which reference TRBV5-4 and TRBJ1-3 provide the parts outside the CDR3, is ETGVTQSPTHLIKTRGQQVTLRCSSQSGHNTVSWYQQALGQGPQFIFQYYREEENGRGNFPPRFSGLQFPNYSSELNVNALELDDSALYLCASSAGTDREGANFGEGSWLTVV.

The chain carries TRBV15 and TRBJ1-4, with 8 nucleotides matching TRBD1. The CDR3 covers 15 residues. Trimming removed 2 bases from V and 8 bases from J; junction bases left unmatched: 7. Germline CDR1 is LNHNV and CDR2 is YYDKDF (reference sequence). The CDR3 bases are TGTGCCACCAGCAGATCCGGACAGGGCTGGGAAAAACTGTTTTTT. The encoded protein is CATSRSGQGWEKLFF.

A note on this clone: Other DNA sequences of this sample code for an identical CDR3. V is TRBV30 and J is TRBJ2-7; TRBD2 might be the D (5 bases). This CDR3 comprises 13 residues. The V gene lost 2 bases and the J gene lost 2 bases, with 10 bases spanning the gap. CDR1 and CDR2 from the germline V gene are GTSNPN and SVGIG (reference sequence). The CDR3 nucleotides are TGTGCCTGGAGTTTGACGGGAACCTACGAGCAGTACTTC. Its translation: CAWSLTGTYEQYF.

The chain has TRBV27 and TRBJ2-3; D remains ambiguous. Per germline, CDR1 MNHEY and CDR2 SMNVEV (reference sequence). Trimming removed 6 bases from V and 2 bases from J, with 18 bases in between. The CDR3 is 16 amino acids. Here the CDR3 DNA reads TGTGCCAGCAGGCCTCTCGGGCTAATGGCCACAGATACGCAGTATTTT. Amino acids: CASRPLGLMATDTQYF.

This chain joins TRBV7-3 and TRBJ1-2, with D possibly TRBD1 on 5 matching bases. The germline CDR1 and CDR2 sequences are SGHTA and FQGTGA. Between the trimmed V and J ends, which lost 8 bases and 4 bases, there was a span of 26 bases. The CDR3 is 17 residues long. CDR3 loop: CASPLPGDVTGGYGYTF. The CDR3 DNA reads as TGTGCCAGCCCCCTACCTGGGGACGTAACGGGGGGCTATGGCTACACCTTC.

This clone was found once. CDR3 protein: CASSLVRLAGGGELFF. For the CDR3, the DNA is TGTGCCAGCAGTTTAGTACGGCTAGCGGGAGGCGGGGAGCTGTTTTTT. The V and J genes are TRBV28 and TRBJ2-2; TRBD2 matches 11 bases. This CDR3 region has 16 residues. The germline CDR1 and CDR2 sequences are MDHEN and SYDVKM. Trimming cost V 2 bases and J 7 bases; bases outside gene matches: 6.

A remark on this clone: This same CDR3 is encoded by further DNA sequences in the sample. The CDR3 loop reads CASSLNRGTQYF. The CDR3 DNA reads TGTGCCAGCAGTTTAAACCGGGGGACCCAGTACTTC. The chain employs TRBV27 and TRBJ2-5; D is perhaps TRBD2 (5 bases). V lost 2 bases and J lost 7, with 8 bases in between. Germline V lookup: CDR1 MNHEY, CDR2 SMNVEV (reference sequence). The CDR3 is 12 residues long.

The chain joins TRBV10-1 to TRBJ1-4; possibly TRBD1 for D (5 bases). The V gene lost 10 bases and the J gene lost 7 bases, with 16 bases spanning the gap. CDR3 length equals 13 residues. CDR1 WNHNN and CDR2 SYGVQD come from the germline V gene (reference sequence). This CDR3 is CATTAGGGEKLFF. CDR3 DNA sequence: TGCGCCACAACGGCCGGGGGAGGTGAAAAACTGTTTTTT.